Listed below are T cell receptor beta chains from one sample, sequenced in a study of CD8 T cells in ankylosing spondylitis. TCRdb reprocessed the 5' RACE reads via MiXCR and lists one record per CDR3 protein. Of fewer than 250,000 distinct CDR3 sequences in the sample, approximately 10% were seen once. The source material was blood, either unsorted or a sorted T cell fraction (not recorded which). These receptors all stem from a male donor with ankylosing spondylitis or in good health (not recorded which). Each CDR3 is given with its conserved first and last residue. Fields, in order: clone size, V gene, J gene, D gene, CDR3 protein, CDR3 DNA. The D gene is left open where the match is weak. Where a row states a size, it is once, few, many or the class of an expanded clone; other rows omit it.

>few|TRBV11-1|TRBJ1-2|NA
CASRRNFREEEYGYTF
TGTGCCAGCAGGAGAAACTTCAGGGAGGAAGAGTATGGCTACACCTTC
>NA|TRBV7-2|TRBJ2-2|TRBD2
CASSSSGMNTGELFF
TGTGCCAGCAGTTCTAGCGGGATGAACACCGGGGAGCTGTTTTTT
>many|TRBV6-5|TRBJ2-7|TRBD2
CASSSSGSSYEQYF
TGTGCCAGCAGTTCCAGCGGGAGCTCCTACGAGCAGTACTTC
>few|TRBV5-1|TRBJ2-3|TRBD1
CASSLALTGIPDTQYF
TGCGCCAGCAGCTTGGCTCTGACAGGGATCCCAGATACGCAGTATTTT
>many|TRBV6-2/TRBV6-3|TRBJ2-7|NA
CASSDAGFEQYF
TGTGCCAGCAGTGACGCAGGGTTCGAGCAGTACTTC
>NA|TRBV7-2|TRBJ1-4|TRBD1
CASSPSGDREKLFF
TGTGCCAGCAGCCCTTCCGGGGACAGAGAAAAACTGTTTTTT
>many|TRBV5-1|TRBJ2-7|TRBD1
CASSSGTETYEQYF
TGCGCCAGCAGCTCCGGGACAGAAACCTACGAGCAGTACTTC
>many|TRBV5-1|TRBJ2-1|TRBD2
CASSPPSSGGFIEQFF
TGCGCCAGCAGCCCTCCGAGTAGCGGGGGTTTCATCGAGCAGTTCTTC
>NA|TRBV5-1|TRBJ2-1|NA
CVSSYYNEQFF
TGCGTCAGCAGCTACTACAATGAGCAGTTCTTC
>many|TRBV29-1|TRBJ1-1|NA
CSVADLNTEAFF
TGCAGCGTTGCGGACCTGAACACTGAAGCTTTCTTT
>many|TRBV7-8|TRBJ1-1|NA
CASRSHPGRTEAFF
TGTGCCAGCAGAAGCCACCCCGGGCGCACTGAAGCTTTCTTT
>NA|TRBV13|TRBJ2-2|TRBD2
CASRAGTSIAGELFF
TGTGCCAGCAGGGCCGGGACTAGCATCGCCGGGGAGCTGTTTTTT
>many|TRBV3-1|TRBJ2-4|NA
CASSQGTVPQNIQYF
TGTGCCAGCAGCCAAGGGACGGTACCCCAAAACATTCAGTACTTC
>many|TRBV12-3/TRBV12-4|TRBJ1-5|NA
CASSLGAGGQPQHF
TGTGCCAGCAGTTTAGGGGCGGGGGGTCAGCCCCAGCATTTT
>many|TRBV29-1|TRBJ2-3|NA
CSVAGSSTDTQYF
TGCAGCGTTGCAGGGAGTAGCACAGATACGCAGTATTTT
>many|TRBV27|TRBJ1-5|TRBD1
CASSLSGQGTREPQHF
TGTGCCAGCAGTTTATCGGGACAGGGTACGCGGGAGCCCCAGCATTTT
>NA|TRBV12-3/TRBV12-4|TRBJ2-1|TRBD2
CASLAGGPYNEQFF
TGTGCCAGCCTGGCGGGAGGCCCCTACAATGAGCAGTTCTTC
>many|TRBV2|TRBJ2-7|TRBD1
CASNAGTGGFHEQYF
TGTGCCAGCAATGCAGGGACAGGGGGCTTCCACGAGCAGTACTTC
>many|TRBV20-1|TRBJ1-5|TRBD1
CSAAWDSHSNQPQHF
TGCAGTGCTGCCTGGGACAGTCATAGCAATCAGCCCCAGCATTTT
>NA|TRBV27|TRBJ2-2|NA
CVTKQGRESGELFF
TGTGTCACCAAACAGGGAAGGGAGAGCGGGGAGCTGTTTTTT
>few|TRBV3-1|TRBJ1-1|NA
CASSHRSGNSEAFF
TGTGCCAGCAGCCATCGATCAGGGAACTCTGAAGCTTTCTTT
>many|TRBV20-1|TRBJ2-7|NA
CSAREGDRDYEQYF
TGCAGTGCTAGAGAGGGAGACAGAGATTACGAGCAGTACTTC
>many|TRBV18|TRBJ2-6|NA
CASSPTSGANVLTF
TGTGCCAGCTCACCCACCTCTGGGGCCAACGTCCTGACTTTC
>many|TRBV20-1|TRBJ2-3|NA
CSARGPGRGGTDTQYF
TGCAGTGCTAGAGGTCCTGGACGTGGGGGCACAGATACGCAGTATTTT
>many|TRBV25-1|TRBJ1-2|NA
CASSELRGAGYTF
TGTGCCAGCAGTGAATTGAGGGGGGCTGGCTACACCTTC
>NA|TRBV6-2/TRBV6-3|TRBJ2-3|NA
CASSLAMIRDTQYF
TGTGCCAGCAGCCTAGCGATGATACGAGATACGCAGTATTTT
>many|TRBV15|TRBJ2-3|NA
CATSRDRTDTQYF
TGTGCCACCAGCAGAGATAGGACAGATACGCAGTATTTT
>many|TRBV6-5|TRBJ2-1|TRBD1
CASSYSGTGGSEQFF
TGTGCCAGCAGTTACTCCGGGACAGGGGGCAGTGAGCAGTTCTTC
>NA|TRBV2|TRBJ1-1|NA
CASSDGPEAFF
TGTGCCAGCAGTGATGGACCTGAAGCTTTCTTT
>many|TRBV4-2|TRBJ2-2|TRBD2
CASSQWLAGGLGTGELFF
TGTGCCAGCAGCCAATGGTTAGCGGGAGGGTTAGGCACCGGGGAGCTGTTTTTT
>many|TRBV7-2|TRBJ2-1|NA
CASSLHRTSYNEQFF
TGTGCCAGCAGCTTACACCGTACTTCCTACAATGAGCAGTTCTTC
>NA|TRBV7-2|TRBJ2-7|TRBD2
CASTLFPPSGGSYEQYF
TGTGCCAGCACCCTCTTCCCTCCTAGCGGGGGGTCCTACGAGCAGTACTTC
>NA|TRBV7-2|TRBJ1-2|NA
CASSLYQGRSDGYTF
TGTGCCAGCAGCCTATATCAGGGACGGAGCGATGGCTACACCTTC
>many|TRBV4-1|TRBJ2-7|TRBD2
CASSQEGLAGKGEQYF
TGCGCCAGCAGCCAAGAGGGCCTAGCGGGAAAGGGCGAGCAGTACTTC
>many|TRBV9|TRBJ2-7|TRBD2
CASSVEGTSSGKGQYF
TGTGCCAGCAGCGTAGAAGGGACTAGCTCGGGAAAGGGGCAGTACTTC
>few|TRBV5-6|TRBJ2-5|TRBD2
CASSLAGLAGGETQYF
TGTGCCAGCAGCTTGGCCGGACTAGCGGGTGGGGAGACCCAGTACTTC
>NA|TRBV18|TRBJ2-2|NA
CASSPVGPAGELFF
TGTGCCAGCTCACCAGTCGGGCCGGCCGGGGAGCTGTTTTTT
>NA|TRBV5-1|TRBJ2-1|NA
CASSLDNVQFF
TGCGCCAGCAGCTTAGATAATGTGCAGTTCTTC
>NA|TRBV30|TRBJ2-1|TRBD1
CAWTGTAYNEQFF
TGTGCCTGGACCGGGACAGCTTACAATGAGCAGTTCTTC
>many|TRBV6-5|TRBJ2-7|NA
CASSYSLEGGYEQYF
TGTGCCAGCAGTTACTCGCTGGAAGGGGGATACGAGCAGTACTTC
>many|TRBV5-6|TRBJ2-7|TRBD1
CASSLRTGIYEQYF
TGTGCCAGCAGCCTTCGGACAGGGATCTACGAGCAGTACTTC
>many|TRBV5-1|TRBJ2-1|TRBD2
CASSLGLAAKSEQFF
TGCGCCAGCAGCCTTGGACTAGCAGCTAAGAGTGAGCAGTTCTTC
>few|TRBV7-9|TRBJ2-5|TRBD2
CASSSSASGYQETQYF
TGTGCCAGCAGCTCTTCAGCTAGCGGGTATCAAGAGACCCAGTACTTC
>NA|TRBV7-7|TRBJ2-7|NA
CASSLKQGLEEYF
TGTGCCAGCAGCCTTAAGCAGGGCCTTGAGGAGTACTTC
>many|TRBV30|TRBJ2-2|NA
CAWSVLNTGELFF
TGTGCCTGGAGTGTCTTGAACACCGGGGAGCTGTTTTTT
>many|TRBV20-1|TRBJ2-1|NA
CSALRQDEQFF
TGCAGTGCTTTAAGGCAGGATGAGCAGTTCTTC
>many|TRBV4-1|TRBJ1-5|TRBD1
CASSQEARGRDNQPQHF
TGCGCCAGCAGCCAAGAGGCCAGGGGGCGAGACAATCAGCCCCAGCATTTT
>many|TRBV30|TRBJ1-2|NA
CAWSAGPEGGYTF
TGTGCCTGGAGCGCAGGCCCTGAAGGCGGCTACACCTTC
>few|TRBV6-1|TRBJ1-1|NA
CATAEGMNTEAFF
TGTGCCACCGCCGAGGGGATGAACACTGAAGCTTTCTTT
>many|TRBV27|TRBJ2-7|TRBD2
CASSFYEDGRKEQYF
TGTGCCAGCAGTTTCTACGAGGACGGGAGGAAGGAGCAGTACTTC
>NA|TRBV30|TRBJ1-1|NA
CARSGEVPFMNTEAFF
TGTGCTAGGAGTGGGGAGGTACCGTTCATGAACACTGAAGCTTTCTTT
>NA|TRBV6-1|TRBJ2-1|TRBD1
CASSPRDRVYNEQFF
TGTGCCAGCAGTCCACGGGACAGGGTCTACAATGAGCAGTTCTTC
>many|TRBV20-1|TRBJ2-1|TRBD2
CSAQGLAGMYEQFF
TGCAGTGCCCAGGGACTAGCGGGAATGTATGAGCAGTTCTTC